The sequence of this TCR beta chain was determined in a study of post-analysis software for immune sequencing data. Background on the study: Relapsing-remitting, secondary progressive and progressive-relapsing multiple sclerosis courses were included. Study-wide results and limits: People with multiple sclerosis had a significantly lower normalized Chao1 diversity than controls did.

Prepared libraries of TCR beta cDNA carried unique molecular identifiers. T cells numbering roughly 0.95 to 10 million yielded roughly 0.5 million cDNA molecules. Via MiXCR, TCRdb re-called the PCR reads, giving one row per CDR3 protein. The table records approximately 260,000 distinct CDR3 sequences, 35% to 45% of them present only once. As to this clonotype: Its target is not known.

Input material: blood. The receptor was derived from a girl aged 5-17 years with multiple sclerosis.

The CDR3 loop reads CSGGLAGFKETQYF. CDR3 DNA sequence: TGCAGCGGGGGACTAGCGGGATTTAAGGAGACCCAGTACTTC. This chain links TRBV29-1 with TRBJ2-5; 13 bases fit TRBD2. V gave up 7 bases and J gave up 5 bases; unmatched junction bases: 7. The CDR3 spans 14 residues. Per the germline V gene, CDR1 is SQVTM and CDR2 is ANQGSEA.